Below, 6 T cell receptor beta chains from the same sample are listed, as sequenced in a study of shared clonotypes between healthy human individuals. Sequencing was performed with immunoSEQ multiplex PCR; in TCRdb, only in-frame clones are kept and a portion is missing. Seen here are approximately 2.5 million clones, 93% observed once, and the top ten hold around 0.37%. The sample taken for sequencing was naive CD4+ T cells from PBMCs. Subset of the sample: CD45RA+ positively selected. The origin of the receptors is a man aged 18 to 30 in good health. Some clones in this sample may be carry-over from other donors' samples.

The genes are TRBV15 and TRBJ1-1, with D unclear. The CDR3 contains 13 residues. Trimming stripped 5 bases from V and 1 base from J, with 8 bases between. CDR1 is LNHNV and CDR2 is YYDKDF in the germline V gene (reference sequence). In nucleotides, the CDR3 is TGTGCCACCAGCGCCAGTCGGAACACTGAAGCTTTCTTT. This sequence encodes CATSASRNTEAFF.

The chain recombines TRBV11-3 with TRBJ2-2; D not resolved. Between the trimmed V and J ends, which lost 0 bases and 4 bases, there was a span of 6 bases. Per germline, CDR1 SGHNT and CDR2 YENEEA. The CDR3 runs 14 residues. The CDR3 loop is CASSLDRATGELFF. CDR3 nucleotides: TGTGCCAGCAGCTTAGATAGGGCCACCGGGGAGCTGTTTTTT.

In DNA, the CDR3 is TGTGCCAGCAGGCGGGGGGGCGGCAATGAGCAGTTCTTC. Residues: CASRRGGGNEQFF. The gene calls are TRBV7-9 and TRBJ2-1; 9 nucleotides align to TRBD2. After removal of 6 bases from V and 6 bases from J, the junction contained 3 bases not matched to a gene. CDR3 length: 13 residues. Germline V gene lookup returns CDR1 SEHNR and CDR2 FQNEAQ (reference sequence). Looking up the rest from reference TRBV7-9 and TRBJ2-1 gives the full variable domain: DTGVSQNPRHKITKRGQNVTFRCDPISEHNRLYWYRQTLGQGPEFLTYFQNEAQLEKSRLLSDRFSAERPKGSFSTLEIQRTEQGDSAMYLCASRRGGGNEQFFGPGTRLTVL.

The genes are TRBV28 and TRBJ1-4, with a weak D call TRBD1 (5 bases). The CDR3 length is 13 residues. CDR1 is MDHEN, CDR2 SYDVKM, per germline. Trimming removed 6 bases from V and 7 bases from J, with 12 bases in between. CDR3 region: CASRGTPREKLFF. CDR3 sequence (DNA): TGTGCCAGCAGAGGGACCCCCCGTGAAAAACTGTTTTTT.

V usage is TRBV6-1 and J usage is TRBJ2-1, with 8 bases identical to TRBD2. Germline loops: CDR1 MNHNS, CDR2 SASEGT. The V gene end was trimmed by 2 bases and the J gene end by 11 bases; junction bases not matched to a gene: 8. The CDR3 loop spans 14 amino acids. The CDR3 is CASSERASGRQQFF. The CDR3 DNA is TGTGCCAGCAGTGAACGGGCTAGCGGGCGACAGCAGTTCTTC.

The chain is built from TRBV29-1 and TRBJ1-1; no clear D gene. The CDR3 extends over 10 amino acids. CDR1 and CDR2 from the germline V gene are SQVTM and ANQGSEA. V gave up 6 bases and J gave up 14 bases, with 16 bases separating them. The CDR3 nucleotides read TGCAGCGTACTTGAGGAGATTGCATTCTTT. Protein sequence: CSVLEEIAFF.